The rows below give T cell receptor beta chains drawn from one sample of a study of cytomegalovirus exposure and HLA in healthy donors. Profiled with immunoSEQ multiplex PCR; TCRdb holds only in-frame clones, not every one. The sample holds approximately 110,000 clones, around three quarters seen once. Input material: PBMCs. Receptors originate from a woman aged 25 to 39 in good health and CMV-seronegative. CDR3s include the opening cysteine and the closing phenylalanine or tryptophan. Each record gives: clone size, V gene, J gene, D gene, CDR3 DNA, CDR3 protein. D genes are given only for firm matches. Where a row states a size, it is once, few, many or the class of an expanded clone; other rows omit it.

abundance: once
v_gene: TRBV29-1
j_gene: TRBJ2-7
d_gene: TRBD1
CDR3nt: TGCAGCGTTGATGGACAGGGGGCAGACGAGCAGTACTTC
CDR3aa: CSVDGQGADEQYF

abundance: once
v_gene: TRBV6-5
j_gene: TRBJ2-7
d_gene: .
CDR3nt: TGTGCCAGCAGTTACTCTCGCTACGAGCAGTACTTC
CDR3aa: CASSYSRYEQYF

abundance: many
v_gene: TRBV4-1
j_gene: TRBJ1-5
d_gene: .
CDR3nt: TGCGCCAGCAGCCGAGAGTACGGGAGCAATCAGCCCCAGCATTTT
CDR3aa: CASSREYGSNQPQHF

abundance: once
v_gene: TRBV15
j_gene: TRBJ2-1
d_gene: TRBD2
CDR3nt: TGTGCCACCAGCAGAGGAATTAGCGGGGGTAATGAGCAGTTCTTC
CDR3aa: CATSRGISGGNEQFF

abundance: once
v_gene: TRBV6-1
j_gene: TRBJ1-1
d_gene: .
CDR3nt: TGTGCCAGCAGTGATAGGGGCCGAACTGAAGCTTTCTTT
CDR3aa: CASSDRGRTEAFF

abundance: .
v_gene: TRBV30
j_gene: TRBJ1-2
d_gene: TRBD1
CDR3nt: TGTGCCTGGAGTGCGACAGGGAACTATGGCTACACCTTC
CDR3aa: CAWSATGNYGYTF

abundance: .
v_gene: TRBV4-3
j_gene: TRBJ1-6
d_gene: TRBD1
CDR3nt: TGCGCCAGCAGCCACTGGGACAGTAATTCACCCCTCCACTTT
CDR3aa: CASSHWDSNSPLHF

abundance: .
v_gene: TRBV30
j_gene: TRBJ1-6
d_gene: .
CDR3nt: TGTGCCTGGACCCAAGGACAGTTCGATTCACCCCTCCACTTT
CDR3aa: CAWTQGQFDSPLHF

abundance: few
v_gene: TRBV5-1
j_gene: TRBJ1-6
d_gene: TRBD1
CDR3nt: TGCGCCAGCAGCTTGGCCCTCGGGACAGAGAGAAATTCACCCCTCCACTTT
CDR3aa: CASSLALGTERNSPLHF

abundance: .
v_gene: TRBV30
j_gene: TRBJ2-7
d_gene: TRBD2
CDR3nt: TGTGCCTGGAGTTATTCCCGGACTAGCGGGAGGTTCGTCGAGCAGTACTTC
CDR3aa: CAWSYSRTSGRFVEQYF

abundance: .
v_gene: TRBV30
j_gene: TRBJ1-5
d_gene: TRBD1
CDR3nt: TGTGCCTGGAGTCCCGGGACAGGGCACATCCAGCCCCAGCATTTT
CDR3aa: CAWSPGTGHIQPQHF